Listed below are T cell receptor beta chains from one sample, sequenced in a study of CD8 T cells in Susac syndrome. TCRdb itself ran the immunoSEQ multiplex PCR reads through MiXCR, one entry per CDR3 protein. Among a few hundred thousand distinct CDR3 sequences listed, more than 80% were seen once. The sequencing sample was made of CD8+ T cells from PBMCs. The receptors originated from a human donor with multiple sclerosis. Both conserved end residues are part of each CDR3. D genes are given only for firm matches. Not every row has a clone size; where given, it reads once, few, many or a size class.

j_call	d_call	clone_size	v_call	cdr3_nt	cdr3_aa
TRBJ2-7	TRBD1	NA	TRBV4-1	TGCGCCAGCAGCCAAGAGGTCTCCGGGACAGCCCTCGGGCAGTACTTC	CASSQEVSGTALGQYF
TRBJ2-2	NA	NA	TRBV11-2	TGTGCCAGCAGCTTAAGTAGGGGGGCCCGCCTCAACACCGGGGAGCTGTTTTTT	CASSLSRGARLNTGELFF
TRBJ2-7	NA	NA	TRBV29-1	TGCAGCGTAGAGATTAAAAACAGGGAAACTTCCGAGCAGTACTTC	CSVEIKNRETSEQYF
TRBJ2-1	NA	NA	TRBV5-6	TGTGCCAGCAGCCGGGGCGGGGCGACCTACAATGAGCAGTTCTTC	CASSRGGATYNEQFF
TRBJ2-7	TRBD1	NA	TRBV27	TGTGCCAGCAGCATGACAGGGTCCTACGAGCAGTACTTC	CASSMTGSYEQYF
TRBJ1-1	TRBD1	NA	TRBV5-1	TGCGCCAGCACCTTTACCGGGACAGCGAACACTGAAGCTTTCTTT	CASTFTGTANTEAFF
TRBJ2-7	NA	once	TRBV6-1	TGTGCGACCGCGAGCTTTAACGCCTACGAGCAGTACTTC	CATASFNAYEQYF
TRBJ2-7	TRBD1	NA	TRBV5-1	TGCGCCAGCAGCCTGACAGGGGGCGAGTTTAACGAGCAGTACTTC	CASSLTGGEFNEQYF
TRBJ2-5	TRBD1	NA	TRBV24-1	TGTGCCACCAGTGATGGGACAGAAGAGACCCAGTACTTC	CATSDGTEETQYF
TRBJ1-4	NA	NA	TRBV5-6	TGTGCCAGCAGCCCGGGCCTCCTGGGCGGAGAAGATGAAAAACTGTTTTTT	CASSPGLLGGEDEKLFF